The 6 T cell receptor beta chains below were found in one sample sequenced in a study of glioma-infiltrating T cells. TCR alpha and beta CDR3 regions were amplified from RNA using iRepertoire nested multiplex PCR. TCRdb re-called the multiplex PCR reads through MiXCR, storing one row per CDR3 protein. The table has 100,000 to 150,000 distinct CDR3 sequences, roughly 24% seen once. The sample consisted of glioma tissue, nonneoplastic brain tissue, or PBMCs (not recorded which). Source of these receptors: a human donor with low-grade glioma or glioblastoma, undergoing nonglioma brain surgery, or in good health (not recorded which).

This clonotype turned up a few times. The rearrangement joins TRBV12-3 or TRBV12-4 to TRBJ1-4, with D uncertain. The V end was cut by 5 bases, the J end by 8 bases, with 9 bases between. The CDR3 extends over 12 amino acids. The chain's CDR3 is CASSTLSEKLFF. The CDR3 DNA is TGTGCCAGCAGTACTCTCAGCGAAAAACTGTTTTTT.

This clonotype showed up many times. The chain is built from TRBV27 and TRBJ2-5, with D unclear. The CDR3 has 13 residues. The V gene's germline CDR1 is MNHEY and CDR2 SMNVEV (reference sequence). Deletions cut 5 bases from V and 5 bases from J, with 12 bases between. The CDR3 sequence is CASSIPGRETQYF. The CDR3 nucleotides read TGTGCCAGCAGTATCCCGGGTCGGGAGACCCAGTACTTC.

The sample holds many counts of this clonotype. The chain recombines TRBV28 with TRBJ2-3, with unresolved D. Trimming removed 3 bases from V and 2 bases from J, with 6 bases in between. CDR3 length equals 13 residues. In germline, CDR1 is MDHEN, CDR2 SYDVKM. CDR3: CASSFQSTDTQYF. CDR3 in DNA: TGTGCCAGCAGTTTCCAATCCACAGATACGCAGTATTTT.

This clonotype appeared many times. At one end the junction does not follow the germline gene, possibly because of a read error. J is TRBJ2-1 and V is TRBV7-7, with 8 bases matching TRBD1. Germline V gene sequence: CDR1 SSHAT, CDR2 FNYEAQ (reference sequence). The CDR3 totals 15 residues. As DNA, the CDR3 is TGTGCTAGCAGCCTAGGACAGGGCCCCTACAATGAGCAGTTCTTC. Translating it yields CASSLGQGPYNEQFF.

CDR3 protein: CASSQALAGVSYNEQFF. DNA of the CDR3: TGCGCCAGCAGCCAAGCCCTAGCGGGAGTCTCCTACAATGAGCAGTTCTTC. The chain employs TRBV4-3 and TRBJ2-1; 10 bases match TRBD2. Per the germline V gene, CDR1 is LGHNA and CDR2 is YSLEER. V was clipped by 1 base and J by 0 bases; unmatched bases: 3. This CDR3 has 17 residues.

This clonotype showed up just a few times. The CDR3: CSVDSGDTGELFF. The CDR3, as DNA: TGCAGCGTTGATAGTGGGGACACCGGGGAGCTGTTTTTT. The chain is built from TRBV29-1 and TRBJ2-2; D remains ambiguous. The CDR3 covers 13 residues. V dropped 3 bases and J dropped 3 bases, with 8 bases sitting between them. CDR1 and CDR2 from the germline V gene are SQVTM and ANQGSEA.